These 10 T cell receptor beta chains came from one sample sequenced in a study of shared clonotypes between healthy human individuals. This table comes from immunoSEQ multiplex PCR, and its TCRdb copy is limited to in-frame clones, with some not included. The sample has about 650,000 clones, 95% seen once. Terminally differentiated effector memory CD45RA+ cells were left out of the naive CD8 fraction, which was CD45RO-negative and positively selected for CCR7. Sequencing was performed on naive CD8+ T cells sorted from blood. The receptor source for this set is a woman under 40 in good health.

This clone was seen more than once but under ten times. This rearrangement joins TRBV27 to TRBJ2-7, with 9 nucleotides matching TRBD1. CDR1 is MNHEY, CDR2 SMNVEV, per germline (reference sequence). The length of the CDR3 is 15 residues. The V gene end was trimmed by 5 bases and the J gene end by 4 bases; junction bases not matched to a gene: 9. In DNA, the CDR3 is TGTGCCAGCAGTACTTTACAGGGGGCGGTTTACGAGCAGTACTTC. Translating it yields CASSTLQGAVYEQYF.

The CDR3 DNA reads TGTGCCAGCAGTGAAGTAGTCGGAAACTACGAGCAGTACTTC. It encodes CASSEVVGNYEQYF. The chain carries TRBV6-1 and TRBJ2-7; no reliable D call. CDR1 and CDR2 from the germline V gene are MNHNS and SASEGT. The V and J ends lost 1 base and 3 bases respectively, with 10 bases between them. This CDR3 comprises 14 residues.

V usage is TRBV9 and J usage is TRBJ1-5, with D hard to call. The length of the CDR3 is 18 residues. Trimming shortened V by 3 bases and J by 3 bases, and 22 bases separated the two germline ends. The germline V gene encodes CDR1 SGDLS and CDR2 YYNGEE. Here the CDR3 DNA reads TGTGCCAGCAGCGGAGATCCTCGGGGTGCCGGGATCAATCAGCCCCAGCATTTT. It encodes CASSGDPRGAGINQPQHF.

The rearrangement joins TRBV4-1 to TRBJ2-1; D unresolved. The germline V and J ends were trimmed by 1 base and 6 bases, with 7 bases remaining between them. CDR3 size: 13 residues. Per the germline V gene, CDR1 is MGHRA and CDR2 is YSYEKL. CDR3 sequence reads: CASSQARLNEQFF. Written as DNA, the CDR3 is TGCGCCAGCAGCCAAGCACGGCTCAATGAGCAGTTCTTC.

The chain carries TRBV7-9 and TRBJ2-7, with TRBD2 as a possible D gene (5 bases). Germline CDR1 SEHNR, CDR2 FQNEAQ (reference sequence). CDR3 length: 12 amino acids. V dropped 5 bases and J dropped 7 bases, with 12 bases sitting between them. CDR3 bases: TGTGCCAGCAGCCTACTAGAGGGTGAGCAGTACTTC. Amino acid sequence: CASSLLEGEQYF.

This chain links TRBV7-2 with TRBJ2-7, with TRBD1 identical over 8 bases. This CDR3 has 18 residues. Germline V gene lookup returns CDR1 SGHTA and CDR2 FQGNSA. V lost 5 bases to trimming and J lost 0 bases; unmatched junction nucleotides: 15. The CDR3 region is CASSGGTGASWNSYEQYF. Here the CDR3 DNA reads TGTGCCAGCAGCGGAGGGACAGGTGCGTCATGGAACTCCTACGAGCAGTACTTC.

This chain connects TRBV19 to TRBJ1-2; 8 positions match TRBD1. Germline-derived CDR1 and CDR2 are LNHDA and SQIVND (reference sequence). V lost 4 bases and J lost 8; bases outside the gene matches: 9. CDR3 length equals 14 residues. The CDR3 protein is CASSNQLGQGGYTF. The CDR3, as DNA: TGTGCCAGTAGTAACCAACTCGGACAGGGCGGCTACACCTTC.

The rearrangement uses TRBV27 and TRBJ2-5; D call uncertain. Germline loops: CDR1 MNHEY, CDR2 SMNVEV (reference sequence). Trimming shortened V by 4 bases and J by 5 bases, and 11 bases separated the two germline ends. The CDR3 runs to 13 residues. The CDR3 loop reads CASSYSRTETQYF. In DNA, the CDR3 is TGTGCCAGCAGTTATTCCCGAACGGAGACCCAGTACTTC.

V usage is TRBV27 and J usage is TRBJ1-5, with D perhaps TRBD1 (5 bases). The germline V and J ends were trimmed by 7 bases and 4 bases, with 14 bases remaining between them. The CDR3 consists of 14 residues. The germline gives CDR1 MNHEY, CDR2 SMNVEV (reference sequence). The CDR3 nucleotides are TGTGCCAGCACCCCGCGGTGGGGGAATCAGCCCCAGCATTTT. It is translated as CASTPRWGNQPQHF.

The V call is TRBV2, the J call TRBJ1-1; 8 positions match TRBD1. V trimming: 5 bases; J trimming: 1 base; junction bases outside the gene matches: 3. Germline CDR1 SNHLY, CDR2 FYNNEI. The CDR3 totals 14 residues. The CDR3 spells CASSPGGENTEAFF. CDR3 in DNA: TGTGCCAGCAGTCCAGGGGGCGAGAACACTGAAGCTTTCTTT.